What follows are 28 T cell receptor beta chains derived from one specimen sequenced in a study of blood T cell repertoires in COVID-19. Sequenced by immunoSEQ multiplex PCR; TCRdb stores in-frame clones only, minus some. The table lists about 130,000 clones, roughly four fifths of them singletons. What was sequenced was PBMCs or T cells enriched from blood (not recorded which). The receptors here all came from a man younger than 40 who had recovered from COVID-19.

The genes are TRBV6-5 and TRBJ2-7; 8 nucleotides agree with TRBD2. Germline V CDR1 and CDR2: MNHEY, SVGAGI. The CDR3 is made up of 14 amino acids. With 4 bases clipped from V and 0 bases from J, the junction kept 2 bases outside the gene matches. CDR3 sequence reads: CASSFGTSSYEQYF. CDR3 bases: TGTGCCAGCAGTTTCGGGACTAGCTCCTACGAGCAGTACTTC.

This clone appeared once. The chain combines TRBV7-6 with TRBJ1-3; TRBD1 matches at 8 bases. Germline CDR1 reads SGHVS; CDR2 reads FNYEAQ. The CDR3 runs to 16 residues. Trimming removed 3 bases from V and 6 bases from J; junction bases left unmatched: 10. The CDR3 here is CASSFEQGVRENTIYF. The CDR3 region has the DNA TGTGCCAGCAGCTTCGAACAGGGGGTGCGAGAAAACACCATATATTTT.

CDR3 sequence reads: CASSPGQGGQPQHF. CDR3 bases: TGTGCCAGCAGCCCGGGACAGGGAGGCCAGCCCCAGCATTTT. The chain couples TRBV27 to TRBJ1-5; 9 bases match TRBD1. The length of the CDR3 is 14 residues. Germline assignment: CDR1 MNHEY and CDR2 SMNVEV (reference sequence). V lost 6 bases and J lost 7; bases outside the gene matches: 7.

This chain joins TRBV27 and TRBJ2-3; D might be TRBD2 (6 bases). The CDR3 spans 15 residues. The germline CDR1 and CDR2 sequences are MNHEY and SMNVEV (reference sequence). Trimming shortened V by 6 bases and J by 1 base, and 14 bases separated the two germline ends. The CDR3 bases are TGTGCCAGCAGGTCGGAGGGCGTGGGCACAGATACGCAGTATTTT. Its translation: CASRSEGVGTDTQYF.

The CDR3 DNA is TGCGCCAGCAGCTTGGGTACTAGCAACACCTACGAGCAGTACTTC. Amino acids: CASSLGTSNTYEQYF. This chain uses TRBV5-1 with TRBJ2-7, with D possibly being TRBD2 (6 bases). Germline V CDR1 and CDR2: SGHRS, YFSETQ. This CDR3 is 15 amino acids long. V was pared by 0 bases and J by 2 bases, with 12 bases between.

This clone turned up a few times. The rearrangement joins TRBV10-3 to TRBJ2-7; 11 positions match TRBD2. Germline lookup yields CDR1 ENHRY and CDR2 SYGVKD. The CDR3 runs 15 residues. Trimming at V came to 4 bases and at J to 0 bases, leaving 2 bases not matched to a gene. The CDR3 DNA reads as TGTGCCATCAGTGGAGGGACTAGCGGCTCCTACGAGCAGTACGTC. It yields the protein CAISGGTSGSYEQYV.

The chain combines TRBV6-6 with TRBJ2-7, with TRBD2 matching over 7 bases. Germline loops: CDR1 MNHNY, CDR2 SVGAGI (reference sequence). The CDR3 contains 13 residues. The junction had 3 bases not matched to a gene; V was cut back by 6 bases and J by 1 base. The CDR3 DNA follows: TGTGCCAGCAGAGCGGGGTTGTCCTACGAGCAGTACTTC. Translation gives CASRAGLSYEQYF.

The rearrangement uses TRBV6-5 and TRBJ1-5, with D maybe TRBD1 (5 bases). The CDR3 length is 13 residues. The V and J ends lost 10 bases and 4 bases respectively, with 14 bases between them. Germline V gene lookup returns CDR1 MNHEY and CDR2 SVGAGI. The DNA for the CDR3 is TGTGCCACCATGGCGGGGCAGAATCAGCCCCAGCATTTT. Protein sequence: CATMAGQNQPQHF.

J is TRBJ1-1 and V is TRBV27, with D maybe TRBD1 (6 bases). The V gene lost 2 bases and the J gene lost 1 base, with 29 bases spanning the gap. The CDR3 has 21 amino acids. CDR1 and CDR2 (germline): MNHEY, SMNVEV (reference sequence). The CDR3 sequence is CASSLKPARGYGSKRNTEAFF. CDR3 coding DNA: TGTGCCAGCAGTTTAAAACCCGCCAGGGGCTACGGCAGCAAAAGGAACACTGAAGCTTTCTTT.

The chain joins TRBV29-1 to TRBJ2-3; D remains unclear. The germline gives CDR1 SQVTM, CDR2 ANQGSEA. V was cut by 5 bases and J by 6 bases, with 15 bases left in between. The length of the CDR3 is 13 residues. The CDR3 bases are TGCAGCGTTTCCGGCCGGGTTCTGGATACGCAGTATTTT. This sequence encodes CSVSGRVLDTQYF.

CDR3 DNA sequence: TGTGCCAGCAGCCATAGCGGCTACGAGCAGTACTTC. This sequence encodes CASSHSGYEQYF. This chain connects TRBV3-1 (or the pseudogene TRBV3-2) to TRBJ2-7, with D perhaps matching TRBD2 (6 bases). Trimming cost V 3 bases and J 3 bases, with 6 bases left between them. The CDR3 totals 12 residues. CDR1 is LGHDT, CDR2 YNNKEL, per germline (reference sequence).

The CDR3 region is CASSLWRATNEKLFF. CDR3 nucleotides: TGTGCCAGCAGCTTATGGAGGGCAACTAATGAAAAACTGTTTTTT. The chain is built from TRBV13 and TRBJ1-4; unclear D gene. Per germline, CDR1 PRHDT and CDR2 FYEKMQ (reference sequence). Trimming left V 2 bases short and J 0 bases short, with 7 bases between. This CDR3 is built from 15 residues.

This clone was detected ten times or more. The CDR3 loop is CASRDRGINTGELFF. In DNA, the CDR3 is TGTGCCAGTAGGGACAGGGGAATTAACACCGGGGAGCTGTTTTTT. J is TRBJ2-2 and V is TRBV19; 9 nucleotides line up with TRBD1. In germline, CDR1 is LNHDA, CDR2 SQIVND (reference sequence). Trimming cost V 6 bases and J 2 bases; bases outside gene matches: 4. The CDR3 has 15 residues. Drawing the rest from reference TRBV19 and TRBJ2-2, the complete variable domain is DGGITQSPKYLFRKEGQNVTLSCEQNLNHDAMYWYRQDPGQGLRLIYYSQIVNDFQKGDIAEGYSVSREKKESFPLTVTSAQKNPTAFYLCASRDRGINTGELFFGEGSRLTVL.

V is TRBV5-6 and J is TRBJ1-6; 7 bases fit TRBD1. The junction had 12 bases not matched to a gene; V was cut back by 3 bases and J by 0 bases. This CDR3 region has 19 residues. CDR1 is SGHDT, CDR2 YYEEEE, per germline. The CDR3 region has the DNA TGTGCCAGCAGCTCTTTAGAGGACAGGTCCAGCTCCTATAATTCACCCCTCCACTTT. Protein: CASSSLEDRSSSYNSPLHF.

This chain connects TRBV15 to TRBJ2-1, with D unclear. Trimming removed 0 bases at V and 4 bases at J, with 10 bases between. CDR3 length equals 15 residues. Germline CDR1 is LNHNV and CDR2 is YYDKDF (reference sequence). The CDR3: CATSRDPGGYNEQFF. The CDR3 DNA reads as TGTGCCACCAGCAGAGATCCCGGCGGATACAATGAGCAGTTCTTC.

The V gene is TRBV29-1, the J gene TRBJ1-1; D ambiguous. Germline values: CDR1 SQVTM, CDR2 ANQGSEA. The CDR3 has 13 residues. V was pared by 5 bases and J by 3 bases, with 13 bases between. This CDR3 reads CSVRTGTDTEAFF. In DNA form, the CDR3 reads TGCAGCGTTCGGACTGGAACGGACACTGAAGCTTTCTTT.

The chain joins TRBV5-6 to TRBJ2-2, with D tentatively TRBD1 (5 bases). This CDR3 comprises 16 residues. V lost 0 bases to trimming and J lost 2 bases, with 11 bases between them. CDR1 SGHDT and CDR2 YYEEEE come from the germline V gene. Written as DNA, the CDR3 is TGTGCCAGCAGCTTGGGGCAGGGCTCCAACACCGGGGAGCTGTTTTTT. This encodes CASSLGQGSNTGELFF.

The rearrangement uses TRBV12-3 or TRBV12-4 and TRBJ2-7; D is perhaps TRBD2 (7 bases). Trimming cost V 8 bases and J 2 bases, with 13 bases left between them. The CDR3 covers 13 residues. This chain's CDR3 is CASSWGGTYEQYF. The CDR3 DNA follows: TGTGCCAGCTCTTGGGGGGGCACCTACGAGCAGTACTTC.

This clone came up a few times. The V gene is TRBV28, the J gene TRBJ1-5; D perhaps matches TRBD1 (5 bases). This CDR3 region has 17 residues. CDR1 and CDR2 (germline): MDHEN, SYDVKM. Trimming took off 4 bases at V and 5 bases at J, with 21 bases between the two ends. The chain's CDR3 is CASSSPPARVEHQPQHF. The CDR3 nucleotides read TGTGCCAGCAGTTCCCCCCCGGCCAGGGTCGAGCATCAGCCCCAGCATTTT.

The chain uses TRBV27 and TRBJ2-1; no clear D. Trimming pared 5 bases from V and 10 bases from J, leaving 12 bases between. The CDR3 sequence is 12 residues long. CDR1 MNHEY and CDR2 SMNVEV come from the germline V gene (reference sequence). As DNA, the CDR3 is TGTGCCAGCAGTCCTCGAACCGGGGAGCAGTTCTTC. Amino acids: CASSPRTGEQFF.

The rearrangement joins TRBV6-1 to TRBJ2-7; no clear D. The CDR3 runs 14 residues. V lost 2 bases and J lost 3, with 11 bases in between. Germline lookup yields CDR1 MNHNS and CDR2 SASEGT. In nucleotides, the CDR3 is TGTGCCAGCAGTGAATGGCGCGGCCTCTACGAGCAGTACGTC. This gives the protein CASSEWRGLYEQYV.

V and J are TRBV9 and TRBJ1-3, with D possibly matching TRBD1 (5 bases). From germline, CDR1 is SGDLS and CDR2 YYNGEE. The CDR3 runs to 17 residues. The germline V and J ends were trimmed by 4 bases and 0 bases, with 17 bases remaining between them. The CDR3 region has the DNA TGTGCCAGCAGCTCACAAATGGACACCGGCTCTGGAAACACCATATATTTT. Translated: CASSSQMDTGSGNTIYF.

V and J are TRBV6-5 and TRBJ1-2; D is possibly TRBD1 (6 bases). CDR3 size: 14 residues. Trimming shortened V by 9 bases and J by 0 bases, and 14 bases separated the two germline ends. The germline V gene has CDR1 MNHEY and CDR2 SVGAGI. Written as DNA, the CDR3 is TGTGCCAGTTCTTACAGGGCCACTAACTATGGCTACACCTTC. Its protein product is CASSYRATNYGYTF.

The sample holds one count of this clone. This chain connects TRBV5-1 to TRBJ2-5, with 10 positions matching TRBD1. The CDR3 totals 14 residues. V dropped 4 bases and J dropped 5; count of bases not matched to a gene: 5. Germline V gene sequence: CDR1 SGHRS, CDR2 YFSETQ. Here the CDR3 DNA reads TGCGCCAGCAGCGCGGACAGGGGGTGGGAGACCCAGTACTTC. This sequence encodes CASSADRGWETQYF.

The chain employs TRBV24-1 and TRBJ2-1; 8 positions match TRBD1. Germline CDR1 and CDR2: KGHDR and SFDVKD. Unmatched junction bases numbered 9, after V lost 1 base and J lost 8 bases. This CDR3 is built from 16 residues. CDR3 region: CATSDFPQGAFDEQFF. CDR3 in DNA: TGTGCCACCAGTGATTTCCCCCAGGGGGCGTTCGATGAGCAGTTCTTC.

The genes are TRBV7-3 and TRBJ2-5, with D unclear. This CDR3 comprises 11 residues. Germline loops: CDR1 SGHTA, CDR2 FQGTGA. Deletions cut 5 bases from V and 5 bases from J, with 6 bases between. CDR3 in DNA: TGTGCCAGCAGCAACGGGGAGACCCAGTACTTC. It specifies CASSNGETQYF.

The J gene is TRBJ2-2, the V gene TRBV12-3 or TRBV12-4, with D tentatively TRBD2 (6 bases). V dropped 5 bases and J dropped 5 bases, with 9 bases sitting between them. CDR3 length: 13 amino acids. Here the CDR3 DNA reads TGTGCCAGCAGTAATGGGAGGACCGGGGAGCTGTTTTTT. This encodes CASSNGRTGELFF.

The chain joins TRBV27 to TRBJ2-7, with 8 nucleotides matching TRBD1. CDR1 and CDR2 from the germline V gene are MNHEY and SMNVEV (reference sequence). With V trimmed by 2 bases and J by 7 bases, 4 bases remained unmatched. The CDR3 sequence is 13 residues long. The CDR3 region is CASSLQGAGEQYF. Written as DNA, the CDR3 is TGTGCCAGCAGTTTACAGGGGGCTGGGGAGCAGTACTTC.